This T cell receptor (beta chain) was observed in a study of T cell responses to AZD1222 COVID-19 vaccine. Study findings and constraints: Mapped onto spike, vaccine-associated CD4 TCRs spanned it and were dominant at 160-218 and 743-854. After two AZD1222 doses, spike-specific TCR breadth and depth rose versus day 0. Most donors were white British and more were female, and clonal diversity was possibly underestimated.

A remark on this clone: No antigen is known for it.

V lost 6 bases to trimming and J lost 5 bases, with 16 bases between them. In germline, CDR1 is SQVTM, CDR2 ANQGSEA. The CDR3 is made up of 13 amino acids. Using immunoSEQ multiplex PCR, the repertoire was profiled, and TCRdb retains in-frame clones only, with some absent. This sample yields around 190,000 clones, of which approximately 94% are seen a single time; 1.5% to 2% belongs to the top ten. The sequencing here drew on peripheral blood, taken 28 days after the second AZD1222 dose. J is TRBJ2-5 and V is TRBV29-1, with D hard to call. The TCR sequence derives from an adult who received the AZD1222 COVID-19 vaccine. In DNA, the CDR3 is TGCAGCGTGAGAAACCGGTGGGTCGAGACCCAGTACTTC. It specifies CSVRNRWVETQYF.